This T cell receptor (beta chain) was identified in a study of cytomegalovirus exposure and HLA in healthy donors. Sequencing used immunoSEQ multiplex PCR; TCRdb keeps in-frame clones, though not all of them. The data show 180,000 or so clones, roughly 84% seen once. Study results and limitations: Reports described diagnosis of cytomegalovirus status by the classifier as highly specific and sensitive. Rarity characterized most TCR sequences, yet some public TCRs appeared in many donors.

With V trimmed by 4 bases and J by 6 bases, 9 bases remained unmatched. The CDR3 totals 16 residues. Per the germline V gene, CDR1 is SEHNR and CDR2 is FQNEAQ (reference sequence). In regard to this clone: Its antigen is currently unknown.

The clonotype originates from a woman aged 25-40 years in good health and CMV-seropositive. The chain uses TRBV7-9 and TRBJ2-1, with TRBD2 matching 10 bases. The source material was PBMCs. This CDR3 is CASSSTSGRAINEQFF. In DNA, the CDR3 is TGTGCCAGCAGCTCAACCAGCGGGAGGGCCATCAATGAGCAGTTCTTC.